This T cell receptor beta chain was identified in a study of cytomegalovirus exposure and HLA in healthy donors. The method was immunoSEQ multiplex PCR; TCRdb's version includes in-frame clones alone and lacks a portion of them. The repertoire holds about 270,000 clones, with 70% to 90% as singletons. This clone has more than one count but fewer than ten. The antigen is undetermined. Study-wide results and caveats: The study listed under 200 cytomegalovirus-associated TCR beta chains. High specificity and sensitivity for cytomegalovirus status were reported for the classifier.

The donors were in the roughly 130-subject validation cohort, distinct from the approximately 670-subject first cohort. Specimen: PBMCs. The receptor's source is a woman aged 18-29 years in good health and CMV-seronegative.

Written as DNA, the CDR3 is TGTGCCAGCTCACCGGGAGTCTCTGGGGCCAACGTCCTGACTTTC. This sequence encodes CASSPGVSGANVLTF. The chain couples TRBV18 to TRBJ2-6; a weak D match, TRBD2 (5 bases). The length of the CDR3 is 15 residues. Germline values: CDR1 KGHSH, CDR2 LQKENI. V lost 3 bases and J lost 0, with 6 bases in between.